These T cell receptor beta chains were read from a single sample in a study of cytomegalovirus exposure and HLA in healthy donors. Sequencing was performed with immunoSEQ multiplex PCR; in TCRdb, only in-frame clones are kept and a portion is missing. The top ten hold more than 0.65% of the sample, which has more than 85,000 clones, approximately 14% seen once. The sequencing sample was made of PBMCs. The receptors come from a female donor in good health and CMV-seronegative. Both conserved end residues are part of each CDR3. Fields, in order: V gene, clone size, J gene, D gene, CDR3 protein, CDR3 DNA. A D gene is named only where the DNA matches it firmly. The size of a clone is reported for some rows only, either as once, few or many, or as a class for expanded clones.

v_call: TRBV5-1; clone_size: -; j_call: TRBJ1-1; d_call: -; cdr3_aa: CASSVTGLNTEAFF; cdr3_nt: TGCGCCAGCAGCGTGACAGGCCTGAACACTGAAGCTTTCTTT
v_call: TRBV19; clone_size: few; j_call: TRBJ2-1; d_call: TRBD2; cdr3_aa: CASSIRSGRSDEQFF; cdr3_nt: TGTGCCAGTAGTATTCGGAGCGGGAGAAGTGATGAGCAGTTCTTC
v_call: TRBV6-6; clone_size: -; j_call: TRBJ2-7; d_call: -; cdr3_aa: CASSYMGKNYEQYF; cdr3_nt: TGTGCCAGCAGTTACATGGGCAAAAACTACGAGCAGTACTTC
v_call: TRBV15; clone_size: few; j_call: TRBJ2-5; d_call: -; cdr3_aa: CATSRGDSRETQYF; cdr3_nt: TGTGCCACCAGCAGAGGAGATAGCAGAGAGACCCAGTACTTC
v_call: TRBV7-7; clone_size: -; j_call: TRBJ2-1; d_call: TRBD2; cdr3_aa: CASSLASGSANEQFF; cdr3_nt: TGTGCTAGCAGCTTAGCCAGCGGGAGTGCAAATGAGCAGTTCTTC
v_call: TRBV7-2; clone_size: -; j_call: TRBJ2-7; d_call: TRBD2; cdr3_aa: CASSLIPSSGRAGEQYF; cdr3_nt: TGTGCCAGCAGCTTAATACCGTCTAGCGGGAGGGCCGGTGAGCAGTACTTC
v_call: TRBV11-2; clone_size: few; j_call: TRBJ2-3; d_call: -; cdr3_aa: CASSQRDTQYF; cdr3_nt: TGTGCCAGCAGCCAGAGGGATACGCAGTATTTT
v_call: TRBV18; clone_size: few; j_call: TRBJ2-2; d_call: -; cdr3_aa: CASSSSGYSGELFF; cdr3_nt: TGTGCCAGCTCGTCGTCAGGGTACTCCGGGGAGCTGTTTTTT
v_call: TRBV5-1; clone_size: -; j_call: TRBJ2-7; d_call: -; cdr3_aa: CASSQGTITYEQYF; cdr3_nt: TGCGCCAGCAGCCAGGGGACCATCACCTACGAGCAGTACTTC
v_call: TRBV4-1; clone_size: few; j_call: TRBJ2-7; d_call: TRBD1; cdr3_aa: CASSRRLDGTAYEQYF; cdr3_nt: TGCGCCAGCAGCCGACGCCTCGACGGGACAGCCTACGAGCAGTACTTC
v_call: TRBV5-4; clone_size: few; j_call: TRBJ2-2; d_call: TRBD2; cdr3_aa: CASSLGGRGTGELFF; cdr3_nt: TGTGCCAGCAGCTTGGGCGGGAGGGGCACCGGGGAGCTGTTTTTT
v_call: TRBV5-4; clone_size: few; j_call: TRBJ1-4; d_call: -; cdr3_aa: CASTLRGTNEKLFF; cdr3_nt: TGTGCCAGCACCTTGAGGGGTACTAATGAAAAACTGTTTTTT
v_call: TRBV29-1; clone_size: -; j_call: TRBJ1-4; d_call: -; cdr3_aa: CSVGMTGVQEKLFF; cdr3_nt: TGCAGCGTTGGGATGACAGGCGTTCAAGAAAAACTGTTTTTT
v_call: TRBV6-1; clone_size: many; j_call: TRBJ1-1; d_call: -; cdr3_aa: CASSTTGLGTEAFF; cdr3_nt: TGTGCCAGCAGTACTACAGGGTTAGGCACTGAAGCTTTCTTT
v_call: TRBV29-1; clone_size: -; j_call: TRBJ2-1; d_call: TRBD2; cdr3_aa: CSVVAGGPTYNEQFF; cdr3_nt: TGCAGCGTGGTAGCGGGGGGACCGACCTACAATGAGCAGTTCTTC
v_call: TRBV4-2; clone_size: -; j_call: TRBJ2-3; d_call: TRBD2; cdr3_aa: CASSYGGLAGGTDTQYF; cdr3_nt: TGTGCCAGCAGCTACGGCGGGCTAGCGGGAGGCACAGATACGCAGTATTTT
v_call: TRBV18; clone_size: -; j_call: TRBJ2-7; d_call: -; cdr3_aa: CASSPLFRTDRVYEQYF; cdr3_nt: TGTGCCAGCTCACCACTTTTTCGGACGGACAGAGTCTACGAGCAGTACTTC
v_call: TRBV6-5; clone_size: -; j_call: TRBJ1-1; d_call: TRBD1; cdr3_aa: CASSPPDRVNTEAFF; cdr3_nt: TGTGCCAGCAGTCCTCCCGACAGGGTGAACACTGAAGCTTTCTTT
v_call: TRBV6-5; clone_size: -; j_call: TRBJ2-2; d_call: -; cdr3_aa: CASKFWGMDIGELFF; cdr3_nt: TGTGCCAGCAAGTTTTGGGGAATGGACATCGGGGAGCTGTTTTTT
v_call: TRBV6-6; clone_size: few; j_call: TRBJ1-4; d_call: -; cdr3_aa: CATTGITEGPNEKLFF; cdr3_nt: TGTGCCACCACAGGGATAACAGAGGGCCCAAATGAAAAACTGTTTTTT
v_call: TRBV6-5; clone_size: few; j_call: TRBJ1-2; d_call: -; cdr3_aa: CASSYSPGDGYTF; cdr3_nt: TGTGCCAGCAGTTACTCTCCAGGGGATGGCTACACCTTC
v_call: TRBV28; clone_size: -; j_call: TRBJ2-2; d_call: TRBD1; cdr3_aa: CASSWTGSPRGELFF; cdr3_nt: TGTGCCAGCAGCTGGACAGGCTCCCCCCGCGGGGAGCTGTTTTTT
v_call: TRBV7-9; clone_size: few; j_call: TRBJ1-2; d_call: TRBD1; cdr3_aa: CASSLRTGEGYTF; cdr3_nt: TGTGCCAGCAGCTTAAGGACAGGGGAAGGCTACACCTTC
v_call: TRBV5-4; clone_size: -; j_call: TRBJ2-7; d_call: TRBD2; cdr3_aa: CASSTSGGRWEQYF; cdr3_nt: TGTGCCAGCAGCACTAGCGGGGGTCGCTGGGAGCAGTACTTC
v_call: TRBV6-5; clone_size: few; j_call: TRBJ2-3; d_call: TRBD2; cdr3_aa: CASSYSTSRRTDTQYF; cdr3_nt: TGTGCCAGCAGTTACTCGACTAGCAGACGCACAGATACGCAGTATTTT
v_call: TRBV7-9; clone_size: -; j_call: TRBJ2-3; d_call: TRBD2; cdr3_aa: CASSQTMDSRGGTQYF; cdr3_nt: TGTGCCAGCAGCCAGACAATGGACTCCCGGGGGGGTACGCAGTATTTT
v_call: TRBV4-1; clone_size: few; j_call: TRBJ2-5; d_call: TRBD2; cdr3_aa: CASSPTTGLAGSGTQYF; cdr3_nt: TGCGCCAGCAGTCCTACGACCGGACTAGCGGGGTCTGGGACCCAGTACTTC
v_call: TRBV6-5; clone_size: -; j_call: TRBJ2-3; d_call: -; cdr3_aa: CASREPGGTDTQYF; cdr3_nt: TGTGCCAGCAGGGAACCGGGTGGGACAGATACGCAGTATTTT
v_call: TRBV2; clone_size: few; j_call: TRBJ2-2; d_call: -; cdr3_aa: CASSVGAANTGELFF; cdr3_nt: TGTGCCAGCAGTGTGGGGGCTGCGAACACCGGGGAGCTGTTTTTT